This T cell receptor beta chain comes out of a study of OX40 agonist ivuxolimab in advanced cancers. About the study: Hepatocellular carcinoma, melanoma, renal cell or head and neck cancer affected the dose-escalation patients. Partial responses were recorded for three patients, including one with hepatocellular carcinoma and two with cutaneous melanoma. Study outcomes and limitations: Dosing at 0.1 to 3.0 mg/kg was accompanied by clonal expansion of CD4+ and CD8+ blood T cells by week 6.

Profiling relied on immunoSEQ multiplex PCR, and the TCRdb table lists in-frame clones only, not all of them. The sample lists some 99,000 clones; roughly 94% were seen once. The germline V gene encodes CDR1 SEHNR and CDR2 FQNEAQ (reference sequence). The V and J ends lost 7 bases and 4 bases, in that order; junction bases with no gene match: 12. The CDR3 has 15 residues. A history of autoimmune disease or systemic immunosuppression excluded patients. Comment on this clone: Its specificity is unknown.

This sequence originates from an adult with an advanced solid tumor such as melanoma, head and neck, liver or kidney cancer. The chain recombines TRBV7-9 with TRBJ1-2, with TRBD1 matching over 7 bases. This material consisted of CD4+ or CD8+ T cells sorted from blood, taken in a trial of the OX40 agonist ivuxolimab. CDR3 protein: CASTPAGQAFYGYTF. Here the CDR3 DNA reads TGTGCCAGCACCCCTGCCGGACAGGCCTTCTATGGCTACACCTTC.